The sequence of this T cell receptor (beta chain) was determined in a study of cytomegalovirus exposure and HLA in healthy donors (dated 2017 in TCRdb). Notes on the research overall: According to an earlier analysis of a few hundred of the donors, some 180 million T cells yielded approximately 120 million unique TCR beta sequences and about 300 Gb of sequence data. Using immunosequencing, the study profiled T cell repertoires from 666 subjects and related those repertoires to cytomegalovirus serostatus. High-throughput TCR immunosequencing, statistical association of individual TCRs with disease status, and machine learning were combined to predict cytomegalovirus infection status. Rather than using new phenotypic data, the later analysis identified candidate immune exposures from TCR beta sequences and from how often those sequences occurred across donors. In an earlier analysis of around 540 of the donors, high-throughput TCR beta sequencing was used to judge whether each TCR beta V gene segment behaved as functional or pseudogenic. A handful of DR-DQ haplotypes were treated as single units for association and clustering because of strong linkage in the cohort. A later analysis re-analyzed previously published TCR beta repertoires from 666 donors and added high-resolution HLA genotyping to study TCR occurrence patterns. The genetic ancestry cluster associated with self-reported Caucasian donors included about 81% of the 398 genotyped donors. The study aimed to test whether signatures of past pathogen exposure could be identified by cataloging public T cell receptors. About 280 gigabases of sequencing data and about 92 million unique TCR sequences made up an early release that covered several hundred HLA-typed donors. Class I and class II HLA loci were covered by the typing at four-digit resolution. A later genetic analysis used genome-wide SNP genotypes for about 65% of the roughly 670 donors, treating that subset as a discovery cohort. Alongside the repertoire data, information on donor age, sex, ethnicity and CMV serostatus was compiled. All discovery cohort repertoires had been generated on a single sequencing platform. Besides the first cohort of hundreds of subjects, a separate validation cohort made up of 120 different subjects was used. Typing coverage differed by locus: A, B, C, DRB1 and DQB1 were typed in about 629-640 donors, DQA1 in roughly 500, DPA1 in some 610, and DPB1 in 472. Across some 400 genotyped donors of the cohort, an average of 235,054 unique TCR beta nucleotide sequences per donor were sequenced, and roughly 20% of those sequences were non-productive.

The library was prepared using the immunoSEQ multiplex PCR assay. For the multiplex PCR, a mixture combining 60 forward primers for TCR Vbeta segments and 13 reverse primers for TCR Jbeta segments was used. Amplification of the CDR3 region of rearranged TCR beta genes was performed with a multiplex PCR assay on genomic DNA. The amplified TCR beta libraries were sequenced on the Illumina HiSeq System as 87-base-pair reads. Per the source publication's procedure: In a later analysis, about 80 million unique TCR beta chains were counted across the roughly 610 repertoires, and approximately 11 million of these chains were shared by at least two donors. Raw reads were error-corrected and collapsed into unique sequences by a nearest-neighbor algorithm in which closely related sequences were merged to remove PCR and sequencing errors. CDR3 sequences were aligned to IMGT reference sequences to assign V, D and J gene segments. For a sequence to be retained, at least a six-nucleotide match to both a V gene segment and a J gene segment was required. A rearrangement counted as productive if the CDR3 had no stop codons and remained in frame with V and J, and every other rearrangement counted as non-productive. CDR3 was defined according to IMGT convention as the region running from the second conserved V-encoded cysteine to the conserved J-encoded phenylalanine. The earlier analysis of 587 of the donors excluded sequences that lacked an unambiguous match to a single V gene segment. In an earlier analysis of 450 to 700 of the donors, V segments were called functional above 56.7% productive rearrangements and were called segregating when the between-donor standard deviation exceeded 5%. A statistical classification framework was built to diagnose cytomegalovirus status from the catalog of TCR beta chain sequences. A later analysis assigned V and J genes by comparing TCR nucleotide sequences with IMGT/GENE-DB human TR gene sequences. The TCRdist pipeline was used in a later analysis to assign CDR3 sequences and most-parsimonious VDJ recombination scenarios. A later analysis defined each TCR beta chain by its CDR3 amino acid sequence plus V-gene family, and excluded reads lacking a unique V-gene family. To address suspected cross-contamination and a sequencing artifact, a later analysis removed 550 to 750 highly shared, low-generation-probability nucleotide sequences. In a later analysis, a clonal expansion index was calculated for each public chain from normalized within-repertoire ranks of inferred template counts. Generation probabilities in a later analysis came from a VDJ recombination model fitted to out-of-frame rearrangements, and those results were checked against IGoR. A later analysis scored TCR-TCR, TCR-HLA and TCR-CMV co-occurrence with hypergeometric tests, applying a repertoire-size bias correction to TCR pairs. A later analysis estimated false discovery rates by permuting HLA or CMV assignments 20 times. In a later analysis, co-occurring TCRs were grouped with DBSCAN, and TCRdist sequence similarity was added when clustering was performed within HLA-allele-positive subsets. For co-occurrence clustering, repertoires with fewer than 30,000 or more than 120,000 public chains were excluded, along with roughly 5 repertoires with anomalous nucleotide sharing. The immuneACCESS repertoire file appears here via TCRdb, limited to in-frame rearrangements. These files lack a portion of the clones; in checked studies, under half of the deficit traces to unresolved V genes, and the cause of the others is not known. V, J and clone size were drawn from that table, and D and trimming were deduced from the DNA. The sample has over 85,000 clones on record, about 7.6% of them singletons. The top ten hold about 2.1% of the sample.

Broader findings and caveats from the paper: A cluster of highly shared sequence variants was judged likely to represent a technical artifact of the sequencing pipeline. Correlated functional status among segregating V segments might reflect linkage disequilibrium, but an unknown experimental factor could not be ruled out. According to a later analysis, most CMV-associated TCR beta chains appeared to be HLA-restricted, and the HLA associations seemed to be driven largely by CMV exposure. The presence/absence analyses assumed that sequencing depth was roughly uniform across donors, and that assumption may not be true. A later genetic analysis associated a missense DCLRE1C variant with V-gene and J-gene trimming of TCR beta chains, and an independent cohort replicated the association. Three of the identified cytomegalovirus-associated TCR beta chains were confirmed in vitro to be specific for cytomegalovirus antigens. Because some donors lacked HLA typing at each locus, the association tests relied only on the typed subset. The cohort was sequenced for TCR beta chains only, and without alpha or paired-chain data the features that could be detected were limited. A later analysis associated about 16,000 TCR beta sequences with specific HLA alleles at a false discovery rate of 0.05. In both the original and validation cohorts, the classifier was reported to diagnose cytomegalovirus status with high specificity and sensitivity. When HLA alleles, especially DR and DQ, strongly co-occurred, attributing TCR associations to individual alleles was difficult. The only immune exposure information available for the cohort was CMV serostatus. Most TCR sequences were observed very rarely across donors, whereas some public TCRs were present in many individuals. A total of fewer than 200 TCR beta chains were listed by the study as associated with cytomegalovirus. Because the 87-base-pair reads could not distinguish some IMGT-functional V segments, including TRBV6-2 and TRBV6-3, those segments were excluded. A later analysis found that HLA-associated TCR beta chains were more clonally expanded and had lower generation probabilities than equally common non-associated chains. In a later genetic analysis, fewer N-insertions in productive TCRs were reported among donors in an Asian-associated ancestry cluster than the approximately 710-donor mean. According to the authors, the approach could potentially be generalized to other disease states and immunological phenotypes. Because counts were too low, approximately 18 rarely observed V segments, including chromosome 9 orphons, were excluded from the earlier analysis of about 500 of the donors. A further reported finding was that TCR beta sequences accurately predicted the HLA-A and HLA-B alleles for most subjects in the first cohort. In an earlier analysis of around 600 of the donors, most TCR beta V segments were observed in productive rearrangements about 87% or about 30% of the time, broadly matching IMGT annotations. A later analysis found that TCR association rates varied across HLA loci, with DRB1 alleles showing the most associated TCRs and HLA-C alleles the fewest. Several of the top co-occurrence clusters appeared to be linked to parvovirus B19, influenza, CMV and Epstein-Barr virus, according to a later analysis.

The cohort was made up of about 610 healthy bone marrow donors. All cohort members were sampled while nominally healthy, although unrecorded immune exposures were likely present. The donor tested CMV seronegative and was one of the 352 seronegative cohort members. A peripheral blood sample was collected from each donor, and TCR beta sequencing was performed on peripheral blood mononuclear cells. Genomic DNA was extracted from the blood cell samples with the Qiagen DNeasy Blood Extraction Kit. The germline V gene (reference sequence) supplies CDR1 SGHNT and CDR2 YYREEE. The V end loses 3 bases and the J end loses 1 base, and a stretch of 5 bases separates them. The CDR3 spans 13 residues, from the cysteine through the phenylalanine. Only the CDR3 part of the read is kept: 39 bases, read in frame from the first base. A few counts support this clone. Its target antigen remains unknown. Nothing much larger sits one base from this clone, and base qualities are not available.

The TCR sequence derives from a man aged 50 to 59 in good health and CMV-seronegative. The sequence links TRBV5-4 to TRBJ1-3; no D gene call is confident. Sample: PBMCs. CDR3 protein: CASSSRSGNTIYF. Read as DNA, the sequence is TGTGCCAGCAGCTCCAGGTCTGGAAACACCATATATTTT.